This passage covers 28 T cell receptor beta chains from one sample sequenced in a study of blood T cell repertoires in COVID-19 (TCRdb year 2020). The library was prepared using the immunoSEQ multiplex PCR assay. The table comes from immuneACCESS by way of TCRdb, which keeps in-frame sequences with V and J called. Part of the clones is missing from these tables; in studies checked, under half for an unresolved V gene and the rest for unknown reasons. The sample contains about 310,000 clones, roughly 86% of them found a single time. Approximately 7.8% of the sample comes from the top ten. The sequenced sample was peripheral blood. Receptors originate from a woman aged 50 to 60 who had recovered from COVID-19.

This sequence joins TRBV2 and TRBJ2-1; TRBD1 agrees at 8 bases. J lost 4 bases, V lost 6 bases, and 5 bases had no gene match. CDR3 size: 14 residues. Germline V lookup: CDR1 SNHLY, CDR2 FYNNEI. The CDR3 DNA is TGTGCCAGCAGACAGGGGGGAATTTACAATGAGCAGTTCTTC. Protein: CASRQGGIYNEQFF.

This sequence joins TRBV5-4 and TRBJ2-2; tentatively, D is TRBD1 (5 bases). This CDR3 spans 14 amino acids. Germline lookup yields CDR1 SGHNT and CDR2 YYREEE (reference sequence). V dropped 1 base and J dropped 5 bases, with 9 bases sitting between them. CDR3 region: CASSLSGYTGELFF. In nucleotides, the CDR3 is TGTGCCAGCAGCTTGTCAGGGTATACCGGGGAGCTGTTTTTT.

V usage is TRBV7-8 and J usage is TRBJ1-5; weak D call: TRBD1 (5 bases). The germline V gene has CDR1 SGHVS and CDR2 FQNEAQ. V was pared by 5 bases and J by 0 bases, with 14 bases between. The CDR3 contains 16 residues. The chain's CDR3 is CASSISGLYSNQPQHF. The CDR3 DNA follows: TGTGCCAGCAGCATATCGGGACTCTATAGCAATCAGCCCCAGCATTTT. Full variable domain (remainder filled in from reference TRBV7-8 and TRBJ1-5): GAGVSQSPRYKVAKRGQDVALRCDPISGHVSLFWYQQALGQGPEFLTYFQNEAQLDKSGLPSDRFFAERPEGSVSTLKIQRTQQEDSAVYLCASSISGLYSNQPQHFGDGTRLSIL.

This clone was seen a few times. The chain is built from TRBV7-9 and TRBJ2-7; D is perhaps TRBD1 (5 bases). CDR1 and CDR2 (germline): SEHNR, FQNEAQ (reference sequence). Between the trimmed V and J ends, which lost 3 bases and 7 bases, there was a span of 13 bases. The CDR3 is made up of 13 amino acids. CDR3 amino acids: CASSFQGVGEQYF. The DNA of the CDR3 is TGTGCCAGCAGCTTTCAGGGCGTGGGGGAGCAGTACTTC.

The J gene is TRBJ2-1, the V gene TRBV18, with TRBD2 matching over 8 bases. The CDR3 has 15 residues. J lost 4 bases, V lost 3 bases, and 5 bases had no gene match. The germline V gene encodes CDR1 KGHSH and CDR2 LQKENI. CDR3: CASSPNSGGYNEQFF. CDR3 bases: TGTGCCAGCTCACCTAACAGCGGGGGATACAATGAGCAGTTCTTC.

The chain couples TRBV6-1 to TRBJ2-1; perhaps TRBD2 as D (5 bases). CDR1 is MNHNS, CDR2 SASEGT, per germline. This CDR3 region has 15 residues. V dropped 2 bases and J dropped 6 bases, with 14 bases sitting between them. DNA of the CDR3: TGTGCCAGCAGTGAACGGGCCCTCGCGGGCAATGAGCAGTTCTTC. This codes for CASSERALAGNEQFF.

In its sample, this clone was seen once. The CDR3 loop reads CAGGRNTEAFF. The CDR3 DNA reads TGTGCCGGAGGGAGGAACACTGAAGCTTTCTTT. The V gene is TRBV6-6, the J gene TRBJ1-1; D gene unclear. Germline loops: CDR1 MNHNY, CDR2 SVGAGI (reference sequence). The CDR3 extends over 11 amino acids. V was shortened by 11 bases and J by 1 base, with 8 bases between the two germline ends.

V gene TRBV27 combines with J gene TRBJ2-1, with 14 bases aligning to TRBD2. Germline assignment: CDR1 MNHEY and CDR2 SMNVEV (reference sequence). The ends lost 2 bases at V and 9 bases at J; junction bases unmatched: 3. There are 15 residues in the CDR3. The CDR3 DNA is TGTGCCAGCAGTTTACTAGGACTAGCGGGAGGTGAGCAGTTCTTC. Translated: CASSLLGLAGGEQFF.

V usage is TRBV28 and J usage is TRBJ2-7; the match to TRBD1 covers 8 bases. Losses at the gene ends were 7 bases for V and 4 bases for J; bases not matched to a gene: 9. CDR1 and CDR2 from the germline V gene are MDHEN and SYDVKM. The CDR3 length is 14 residues. The CDR3 nucleotides are TGTGCCAGCAATTCCCCAGGGGGCATATACGAGCAGTACTTC. Its translation: CASNSPGGIYEQYF.

The V call is TRBV15, the J call TRBJ2-1, with a weak D call TRBD2 (6 bases). Per germline, CDR1 LNHNV and CDR2 YYDKDF (reference sequence). The CDR3 sequence is 12 residues long. Trimming cost V 0 bases and J 9 bases, with 6 bases left between them. The CDR3 DNA is TGTGCCACCAGCAGAGATAGCGGTGAGCAGTTCTTC. Its protein product is CATSRDSGEQFF.

The chain combines TRBV7-8 with TRBJ2-3; D is perhaps TRBD2 (5 bases). Deletions cut 5 bases from V and 5 bases from J, with 17 bases between. Germline V gene lookup returns CDR1 SGHVS and CDR2 FQNEAQ. The CDR3 is 15 amino acids. The CDR3 sequence is CASSPTDLGRDTQYF. The CDR3 coding sequence is TGTGCCAGCAGCCCCACGGACCTTGGGAGAGATACGCAGTATTTT.

This clone appeared a single time. The rearrangement joins TRBV19 to TRBJ1-5, with D hard to call. Trimming cost V 1 base and J 9 bases, with 13 bases left between them. The CDR3 length is 14 residues. CDR1 is LNHDA and CDR2 is SQIVND in the germline V gene (reference sequence). CDR3 sequence: CASSIGSSSSPQHF. CDR3 nucleotide sequence: TGTGCCAGTAGTATAGGGTCTAGCTCGTCGCCCCAGCATTTT.

The chain has TRBV6-2 or TRBV6-3 and TRBJ2-2; D perhaps matches TRBD1 (6 bases). The CDR3 sequence is 13 residues long. The V and J ends lost 5 bases and 5 bases respectively, with 9 bases between them. CDR1 and CDR2 from the germline V gene are MNHEY and SVGEGT. CDR3 DNA sequence: TGTGCCAGCAGTCCAGGACAGACCGGGGAGCTGTTTTTT. Translation: CASSPGQTGELFF.

This clone was counted only a few times. The gene calls are TRBV30 and TRBJ1-1; D remains ambiguous. The CDR3 totals 13 residues. Trimming shortened V by 2 bases and J by 1 base, and 8 bases separated the two germline ends. Germline V gives CDR1 GTSNPN, CDR2 SVGIG (reference sequence). The CDR3, as DNA: TGTGCCTGGAGTCATACTAGGAACACTGAAGCTTTCTTT. Protein: CAWSHTRNTEAFF.

This clone has only a few counts. The chain couples TRBV7-9 to TRBJ1-5; 10 nucleotides match TRBD1. Per germline, CDR1 SEHNR and CDR2 FQNEAQ (reference sequence). This CDR3 comprises 16 residues. V lost 4 bases, J lost 3 bases, and 6 bases stayed unmatched. The CDR3 loop is CASSWVGTGDNQPQHF. For the CDR3, the DNA is TGTGCCAGCAGCTGGGTCGGGACAGGGGACAATCAGCCCCAGCATTTT. Using reference TRBV7-9 and TRBJ1-5 for the parts outside the CDR3, the full variable domain is DTGVSQNPRHKITKRGQNVTFRCDPISEHNRLYWYRQTLGQGPEFLTYFQNEAQLEKSRLLSDRFSAERPKGSFSTLEIQRTEQGDSAMYLCASSWVGTGDNQPQHFGDGTRLSIL.

The V gene is TRBV29-1, the J gene TRBJ2-1; D is unresolved. This CDR3 has 15 amino acids. CDR1 SQVTM and CDR2 ANQGSEA come from the germline V gene. The V end was cut by 3 bases, the J end by 3 bases, with 15 bases between. CDR3: CSVDYPPRIYNEQFF. CDR3 in DNA: TGCAGCGTTGATTATCCCCCCAGGATCTACAATGAGCAGTTCTTC.

The chain has TRBV19 and TRBJ1-5, with D unresolved. The CDR3 has 13 amino acids. Germline V gene sequence: CDR1 LNHDA, CDR2 SQIVND (reference sequence). V shed 3 bases and J shed 3 bases, with 6 bases lying between them. CDR3 in amino acids: CASSIQYNQPQHF. The CDR3 region has the DNA TGTGCCAGTAGTATCCAGTACAATCAGCCCCAGCATTTT.

The chain is built from TRBV7-2 and TRBJ1-2; possible D gene TRBD1, 5 bases. With 6 bases removed from V and 3 bases from J, the gap between germline ends came to 14 bases. Germline V gene data show CDR1 as SGHTA and CDR2 as FQGNSA. CDR3 length: 14 amino acids. CDR3 amino acids: CASSPARADYGYTF. CDR3 nucleotides: TGTGCCAGCAGTCCCGCCAGGGCTGACTATGGCTACACCTTC.

This chain joins TRBV19 and TRBJ1-4, with 8 bases aligning to TRBD1. Germline V lookup: CDR1 LNHDA, CDR2 SQIVND (reference sequence). V shed 4 bases, J shed 0 bases, and the junction held 4 bases outside the gene matches. There are 16 residues in the CDR3. CDR3 sequence (DNA): TGTGCCAGTAGTACCGGACAGGGAGCAACTAATGAAAAACTGTTTTTT. It specifies CASSTGQGATNEKLFF. Using reference TRBV19 and TRBJ1-4 for the parts outside the CDR3, the full variable domain is DGGITQSPKYLFRKEGQNVTLSCEQNLNHDAMYWYRQDPGQGLRLIYYSQIVNDFQKGDIAEGYSVSREKKESFPLTVTSAQKNPTAFYLCASSTGQGATNEKLFFGSGTQLSVL.

This chain uses TRBV11-2 with TRBJ2-7, with D possibly matching TRBD1 (6 bases). Trimming removed 5 bases at V and 3 bases at J, with 8 bases between. The germline V gene encodes CDR1 SGHAT and CDR2 FQNNGV. The CDR3 runs 12 residues. The CDR3 region has the DNA TGTGCCAGCAGCCGGACAGACTACGAGCAGTACTTC. It specifies CASSRTDYEQYF. Full variable domain (missing parts from reference TRBV11-2 and TRBJ2-7): EAGVAQSPRYKIIEKRQSVAFWCNPISGHATLYWYQQILGQGPKLLIQFQNNGVVDDSQLPKDRFSAERLKGVDSTLKIQPAKLEDSAVYLCASSRTDYEQYFGPGTRLTVT.

This chain connects TRBV6-6 to TRBJ1-5, with TRBD1 matching 10 bases. CDR3 size: 17 residues. With 6 bases clipped from V and 1 base from J, the junction kept 9 bases outside the gene matches. The germline V gene has CDR1 MNHNY and CDR2 SVGAGI (reference sequence). In DNA, the CDR3 is TGTGCCAGCAGGCGACAGGGGGCCTGGGGGAGCAATCAGCCCCAGCATTTT. Encoded protein: CASRRQGAWGSNQPQHF.

The CDR3 nucleotides read TGTGCCAGCAGCTTAGGTCCTAGCCCTACGCAGTATTTT. This encodes CASSLGPSPTQYF. The chain combines TRBV11-3 with TRBJ2-3; maybe TRBD2 (5 bases). Per the germline V gene, CDR1 is SGHNT and CDR2 is YENEEA. The germline V and J ends were trimmed by 1 base and 8 bases, with 10 bases remaining between them. This CDR3 is 13 amino acids long.

V usage is TRBV7-9 and J usage is TRBJ1-5, with no clear D. The CDR3 contains 14 residues. In germline, CDR1 is SEHNR, CDR2 FQNEAQ (reference sequence). V shed 1 base and J shed 5 bases, with 9 bases lying between them. The CDR3 region is CASSLGDIDQPQHF. The DNA of the CDR3 is TGTGCCAGCAGCTTAGGTGACATCGATCAGCCCCAGCATTTT.

The V gene is TRBV19, the J gene TRBJ2-3; 8 nucleotides align to TRBD1. The CDR3 extends over 16 amino acids. The germline V gene has CDR1 LNHDA and CDR2 SQIVND (reference sequence). The J segment lost 3 bases and the V segment lost 4 bases, leaving 9 bases of the junction unmatched. The CDR3, as DNA: TGTGCCAGTAGTAGGACAGGGTCGGGTCAGACAGATACGCAGTATTTT. It is translated as CASSRTGSGQTDTQYF.

The rearrangement joins TRBV28 to TRBJ1-1, with D uncertain. V lost 2 bases and J lost 0, with 16 bases in between. In germline, CDR1 is MDHEN, CDR2 SYDVKM. CDR3 length equals 17 residues. DNA of the CDR3: TGTGCCAGCAGTTTACGAGGGTTTCGCAGGTTGAACACTGAAGCTTTCTTT. Amino acids: CASSLRGFRRLNTEAFF.

This clone has only one observation. V gene TRBV3-1 (or the pseudogene TRBV3-2) combines with J gene TRBJ2-7, with D maybe TRBD2 (6 bases). Germline V gene sequence: CDR1 LGHDT, CDR2 YNNKEL (reference sequence). The ends were cut back, 1 base at V and 2 bases at J, with 12 bases in the middle. The CDR3 length is 15 residues. As DNA, the CDR3 is TGTGCCAGCAGCCAAGCCTTGGGGGGAACCTACGAGCAGTACTTC. Translation gives CASSQALGGTYEQYF.

The chain couples TRBV30 to TRBJ2-3; D may be TRBD1 (6 bases). Germline values: CDR1 GTSNPN, CDR2 SVGIG (reference sequence). The CDR3 consists of 14 residues. Trimming removed 5 bases from V and 0 bases from J, with 12 bases in between. CDR3 region: CAWCLGHSTDTQYF. CDR3 coding DNA: TGTGCCTGGTGCCTGGGACATAGCACAGATACGCAGTATTTT.

This clone was counted a single time. The V call is TRBV10-1, the J call TRBJ1-2; perhaps TRBD1 as D (5 bases). The germline CDR1 and CDR2 sequences are WNHNN and SYGVQD (reference sequence). The germline V and J ends were trimmed by 0 bases and 6 bases, with 11 bases remaining between them. The CDR3 is 14 amino acids. CDR3 nucleotide sequence: TGCGCCAGCAGTGAGTCGGGCAGGGATCATGGCTACACCTTC. Protein sequence: CASSESGRDHGYTF.